A single sample gave rise to the 19 T cell receptor beta chains below, sequenced in a study of T cell repertoires in cytomegalovirus infection. No antigen has been assigned to these receptors. TCRdb processed the reads anew with MiXCR; each CDR3 protein has one entry. Here the sample spans 310,000 or so distinct CDR3 sequences, around 25% being singletons. Sequencing was performed on cultured PBMCs, taken from culture after CMV antigen stimulation. Source of these receptors: a human donor in good health (CMV status not recorded). Some clones in this sample may be carry-over from other donors' samples.

This clonotype occurred a few times. This chain connects TRBV12-3 or TRBV12-4 to TRBJ2-1; D uncertain. Between the trimmed V and J ends, which lost 6 bases and 6 bases, there was a span of 12 bases. This CDR3 is built from 13 residues. For the CDR3, the DNA is TGTGCCAGCAGCCTAGATAGAGCCAATGAGCAGTTCTTC. This codes for CASSLDRANEQFF.

This chain uses TRBV24-1 with TRBJ2-1; D is uncertain. The CDR3 runs to 15 residues. Germline CDR1 KGHDR, CDR2 SFDVKD. V was shortened by 3 bases and J by 4 bases, with 12 bases between the two germline ends. CDR3 nucleotide sequence: TGTGCCACCAGTGATCGAGGTAGGGATTACAATGAGCAGTTCTTC. Protein product: CATSDRGRDYNEQFF.

The chain recombines TRBV15 with TRBJ2-3; maybe TRBD2 (6 bases). Trimming took off 0 bases at V and 6 bases at J, with 10 bases between the two ends. Germline V gene lookup returns CDR1 LNHNV and CDR2 YYDKDF (reference sequence). The CDR3 runs 14 residues. The CDR3 nucleotides are TGTGCCACCAGCAGAGACGGGAGAGGGGATACGCAGTATTTT. It specifies CATSRDGRGDTQYF. Supplemented by reference TRBV15 and TRBJ2-3, the full variable domain reads DAMVIQNPRYQVTQFGKPVTLSCSQTLNHNVMYWYQQKSSQAPKLLFHYYDKDFNNEADTPDNFQSRRPNTSFCFLDIRSPGLGDTAMYLCATSRDGRGDTQYFGPGTRLTVL.

This clonotype was counted many times. The chain is built from TRBV11-3 and TRBJ2-1; D possibly corresponds to TRBD2 (6 bases). Trimming left V 5 bases short and J 5 bases short, with 22 bases between. The CDR3 totals 17 residues. The germline V gene has CDR1 SGHNT and CDR2 YENEEA. The CDR3 loop reads CASSPLASVGVNNEQFF. The CDR3 DNA reads as TGTGCCAGCAGCCCCTTGGCTAGCGTTGGAGTTAACAATGAGCAGTTCTTC.

This clonotype was counted at least ten times. This chain uses TRBV7-8 with TRBJ2-1, with 8 positions matching TRBD2. Germline lookup yields CDR1 SGHVS and CDR2 FQNEAQ. V dropped 5 bases and J dropped 7; count of bases not matched to a gene: 16. The CDR3 length is 17 residues. In DNA form, the CDR3 reads TGTGCCAGCAGCCCGTGGGGAGCGGGAGACCCTCGGAATGAGCAGTTCTTC. The encoded protein is CASSPWGAGDPRNEQFF.

The chain has TRBV10-3 and TRBJ2-5; D might be TRBD2 (6 bases). This CDR3 comprises 13 residues. Germline V gene data show CDR1 as ENHRY and CDR2 as SYGVKD. V lost 4 bases and J 2 bases, leaving 8 bases between the germline ends. The CDR3 is CAISARDQETQYF. CDR3 sequence (DNA): TGTGCCATCAGTGCGCGGGATCAAGAGACCCAGTACTTC.

The chain recombines TRBV7-9 with TRBJ2-2; a weak D match, TRBD2 (7 bases). The ends were cut back, 0 bases at V and 3 bases at J, with 23 bases in the middle. CDR1 is SEHNR, CDR2 FQNEAQ, per germline (reference sequence). This CDR3 is built from 20 residues. This CDR3 is CASSLAAPPRGRAYTGELFF. The CDR3 nucleotides read TGTGCCAGCAGCTTAGCAGCACCACCGCGGGGGCGGGCGTACACCGGGGAGCTGTTTTTT.

This clonotype was seen repeatedly, ten times or more. The chain uses TRBV7-2 and TRBJ2-3; 9 bases align to TRBD2. The CDR3 has 16 amino acids. V shed 2 bases and J 3 bases; nucleotides not matched to a gene: 6. Looked up from germline, CDR1 is SGHTA and CDR2 is FQGNSA. The CDR3 region is CASSLFAGGSTDTQYF. DNA of the CDR3: TGTGCCAGCAGCTTATTTGCGGGAGGGTCAACAGATACGCAGTATTTT.

This clonotype has just a few counts. The chain carries TRBV20-1 and TRBJ2-1; TRBD1 or TRBD2 may be the D gene (6 bases each). The V end was cut by 3 bases, the J end by 6 bases, with 15 bases between. Germline CDR1 is DFQATT and CDR2 is SNEGSKA (reference sequence). CDR3 length: 14 residues. CDR3 in DNA: TGCAGTGCTAGTCTACCCAAGGGGGGCAATGAGCAGTTCTTC. Translation: CSASLPKGGNEQFF.

The V and J genes are TRBV7-9 and TRBJ2-1; maybe TRBD2 (7 bases). Trimming took off 6 bases at V and 8 bases at J, with 17 bases between the two ends. From germline, CDR1 is SEHNR and CDR2 FQNEAQ (reference sequence). The CDR3 is 14 amino acids. The chain's CDR3 is CASSPTGGSDEQFF. The DNA for the CDR3 is TGTGCCAGCAGTCCGACAGGCGGGAGCGATGAGCAGTTCTTC.

This clonotype was seen more than once but under ten times. The V gene is TRBV6-2 or TRBV6-3, the J gene TRBJ2-7, with D perhaps matching TRBD1 (6 bases). The CDR3 length is 15 residues. CDR1 is MNHEY, CDR2 SVGEGT, per germline. V was shortened by 2 bases and J by 3 bases, with 14 bases between the two germline ends. CDR3 sequence reads: CASSYRGQIYYEQYV. CDR3 coding DNA: TGTGCCAGCAGTTACCGTGGACAGATCTACTACGAGCAGTACGTC.

The sample holds a few counts of this clonotype. The chain recombines TRBV7-2 with TRBJ1-5, with 7 nucleotides matching TRBD1. V shed 1 base, J shed 6 bases, and the junction held 3 bases outside the gene matches. The CDR3 consists of 14 residues. Germline V gene data show CDR1 as SGHTA and CDR2 as FQGNSA. The CDR3 region is CASSLEGAIQPQHF. The CDR3 nucleotides are TGTGCCAGCAGCTTAGAGGGGGCCATTCAGCCCCAGCATTTT. Drawing the rest from reference TRBV7-2 and TRBJ1-5, the complete variable domain is GAGVSQSPSNKVTEKGKDVELRCDPISGHTALYWYRQSLGQGLEFLIYFQGNSAPDKSGLPSDRFSAERTGGSVSTLTIQRTQQEDSAVYLCASSLEGAIQPQHFGDGTRLSIL.

This clonotype came up a few times. The gene calls are TRBV7-8 and TRBJ1-6; D unresolved. The germline V gene has CDR1 SGHVS and CDR2 FQNEAQ. The CDR3 runs to 15 residues. The ends were cut back, 5 bases at V and 8 bases at J, with 16 bases in the middle. The CDR3 sequence: CASSRRGSTDSPLHF. CDR3 DNA sequence: TGTGCCAGCAGCCGAAGAGGGAGTACGGATTCACCCCTCCACTTT.

This clonotype was picked up a small number of times. The genes are TRBV6-2 or TRBV6-3 and TRBJ1-1; weak D call: TRBD1 (5 bases). This CDR3 is built from 16 residues. V was shortened by 6 bases and J by 0 bases, with 17 bases between the two germline ends. Germline V gene data show CDR1 as MNHEY and CDR2 as SVGEGT. The CDR3 DNA sequence: TGTGCCAGCAGAAACGGGGGACGGGCCATGAACACTGAAGCTTTCTTT. Its translation: CASRNGGRAMNTEAFF.

This clonotype was counted many times. The chain joins TRBV7-2 to TRBJ1-2; D is undetermined. The germline V gene encodes CDR1 SGHTA and CDR2 FQGNSA. The CDR3 covers 15 residues. Trimming took 1 base from V and 2 from J, leaving 11 bases between them. Here the CDR3 DNA reads TGTGCCAGCAGCTTAGGTCTCATTTCCAACTATGGCTACACCTTC. Protein sequence: CASSLGLISNYGYTF.

This clonotype has just one count. The rearrangement uses TRBV19 and TRBJ1-5, with 8 bases aligning to TRBD1. Germline-derived CDR1 and CDR2 are LNHDA and SQIVND (reference sequence). Trimming at V came to 7 bases and at J to 1 base, leaving 6 bases not matched to a gene. There are 15 residues in the CDR3. Written as DNA, the CDR3 is TGTGCCAGTATCCTCACAGGGGGGAGCAATCAGCCCCAGCATTTT. It specifies CASILTGGSNQPQHF.

The genes are TRBV4-1 and TRBJ1-1; no clear D. The CDR3 extends over 14 amino acids. The germline V gene has CDR1 MGHRA and CDR2 YSYEKL. V was clipped by 1 base and J by 5 bases, with 11 bases between them. CDR3 coding DNA: TGCGCCAGCAGCCAAGTAATTTGGGAAACTGAAGCTTTCTTT. This sequence encodes CASSQVIWETEAFF.

This clonotype was seen many times. The chain employs TRBV7-8 and TRBJ2-7; TRBD2 might be the D (5 bases). The CDR3 has 15 residues. Per germline, CDR1 SGHVS and CDR2 FQNEAQ. Trimming stripped 1 base from V and 4 bases from J, with 14 bases between. The CDR3: CASSLGASSQYEQYF. The DNA for the CDR3 is TGTGCCAGCAGCTTAGGAGCTAGCTCACAGTACGAGCAGTACTTC. The full variable domain, with the rest looked up from reference TRBV7-8 and TRBJ2-7, is GAGVSQSPRYKVAKRGQDVALRCDPISGHVSLFWYQQALGQGPEFLTYFQNEAQLDKSGLPSDRFFAERPEGSVSTLKIQRTQQEDSAVYLCASSLGASSQYEQYFGPGTRLTVT.

This clonotype was found a few times. The chain recombines TRBV7-9 with TRBJ2-3; 11 bases align to TRBD2. The CDR3 consists of 15 residues. Germline V gene sequence: CDR1 SEHNR, CDR2 FQNEAQ (reference sequence). V shed 5 bases, J shed 2 bases, and the junction held 3 bases outside the gene matches. The CDR3 loop is CASSETSGNTDTQYF. DNA of the CDR3: TGTGCCAGCAGCGAGACTAGCGGGAACACAGATACGCAGTATTTT.